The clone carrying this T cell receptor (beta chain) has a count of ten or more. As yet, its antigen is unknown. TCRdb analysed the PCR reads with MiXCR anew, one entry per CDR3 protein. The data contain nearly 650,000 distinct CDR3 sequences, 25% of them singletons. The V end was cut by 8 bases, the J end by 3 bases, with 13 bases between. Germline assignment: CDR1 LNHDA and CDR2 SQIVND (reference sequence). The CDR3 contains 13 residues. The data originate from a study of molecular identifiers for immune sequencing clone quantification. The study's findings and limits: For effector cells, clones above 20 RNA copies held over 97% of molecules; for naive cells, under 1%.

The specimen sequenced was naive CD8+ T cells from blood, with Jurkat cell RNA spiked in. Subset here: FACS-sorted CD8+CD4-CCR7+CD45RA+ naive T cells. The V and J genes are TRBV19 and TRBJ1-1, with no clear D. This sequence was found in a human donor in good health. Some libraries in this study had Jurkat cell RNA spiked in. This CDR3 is CASYGVSYTEAFF. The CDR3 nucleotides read TGTGCCAGTTACGGGGTATCGTACACTGAAGCTTTCTTT.